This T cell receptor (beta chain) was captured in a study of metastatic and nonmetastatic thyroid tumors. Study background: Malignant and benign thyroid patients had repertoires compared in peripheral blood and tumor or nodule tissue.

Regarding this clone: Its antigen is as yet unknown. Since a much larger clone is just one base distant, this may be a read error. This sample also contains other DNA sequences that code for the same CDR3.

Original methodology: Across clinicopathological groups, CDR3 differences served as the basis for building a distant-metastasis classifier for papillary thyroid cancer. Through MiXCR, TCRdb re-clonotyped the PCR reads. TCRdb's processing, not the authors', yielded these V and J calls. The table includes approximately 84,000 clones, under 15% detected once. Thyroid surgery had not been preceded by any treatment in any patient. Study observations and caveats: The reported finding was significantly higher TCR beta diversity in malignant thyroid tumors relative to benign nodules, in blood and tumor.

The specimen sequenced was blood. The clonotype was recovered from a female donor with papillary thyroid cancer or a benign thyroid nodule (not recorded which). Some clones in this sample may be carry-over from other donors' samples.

The CDR3 reads CASSVAQNTEAFF. The CDR3 coding sequence is TGTGCCAGCAGCGTAGCCCAGAACACCGAAGCTTTCTTT. This chain links TRBV9 with TRBJ1-1, with D hard to call. The V gene's germline CDR1 is SGDLS and CDR2 YYNGEE. CDR3 size: 13 residues. Combining the CDR3 with reference TRBV9 and TRBJ1-1 gives the whole variable domain DSGVTQTPKHLITATGQRVTLRCSPRSGDLSVYWYQQSLDQGLQFLIQYYNGEERAKGNILERFSAQQFPDLHSELNLSSLELGDSALYFCASSVAQNTEAFFGQGTRLTVV.